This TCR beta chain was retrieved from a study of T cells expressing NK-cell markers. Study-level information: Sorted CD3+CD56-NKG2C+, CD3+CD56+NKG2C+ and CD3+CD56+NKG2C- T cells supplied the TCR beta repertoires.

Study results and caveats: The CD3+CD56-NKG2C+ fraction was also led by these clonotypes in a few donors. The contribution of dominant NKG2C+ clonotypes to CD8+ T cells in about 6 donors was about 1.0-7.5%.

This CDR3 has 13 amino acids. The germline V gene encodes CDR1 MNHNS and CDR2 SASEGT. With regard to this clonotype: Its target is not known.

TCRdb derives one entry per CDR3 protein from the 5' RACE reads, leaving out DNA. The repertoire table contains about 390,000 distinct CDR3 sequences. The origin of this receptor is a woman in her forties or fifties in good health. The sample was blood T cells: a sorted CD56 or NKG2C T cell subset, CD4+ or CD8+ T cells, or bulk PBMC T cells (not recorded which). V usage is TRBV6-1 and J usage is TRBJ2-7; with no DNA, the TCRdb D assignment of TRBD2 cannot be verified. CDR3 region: CAVAGRAVDEQYF.